The clone carrying this T cell receptor beta chain was observed once. No antigen is known for it. These data originate in a study of OX40 agonist ivuxolimab in advanced cancers. Study background: Patients received the agonistic anti-OX40 (CD134) antibody ivuxolimab. A male proportion of under 90% was recorded, with mean age around 60 years and range about 20 to 90. A diagnosis of hepatocellular carcinoma, melanoma, renal cell or head and neck cancer was present in dose-escalation patients.

Profiled with immunoSEQ multiplex PCR; TCRdb holds only in-frame clones, not every one. Of about 60,000 clones listed, approximately 86% are singletons. Looked up from germline, CDR1 is SGHVS and CDR2 is FNYEAQ. V was clipped by 0 bases and J by 0 bases, with 18 bases between them. The CDR3 is 19 residues long. Study-wide findings and caveats: Average numbers of expanded clones were greater in CD8+ T cells than in CD4+.

The gene calls are TRBV7-6 and TRBJ2-4; perhaps D is TRBD1 or TRBD2 (6 bases each). The TCR sequence derives from an adult with an advanced solid tumor such as melanoma, head and neck, liver or kidney cancer. The starting material was CD4+ or CD8+ T cells sorted from blood, obtained in a trial of the OX40 agonist ivuxolimab. CDR3 sequence: CASSLAQGGGIAAKNIQYF. DNA of the CDR3: TGTGCCAGCAGCTTAGCACAGGGAGGCGGAATAGCAGCCAAAAACATTCAGTACTTC. Drawing the rest from reference TRBV7-6 and TRBJ2-4, the complete variable domain is GAGVSQSPRYKVTKRGQDVALRCDPISGHVSLYWYRQALGQGPEFLTYFNYEAQQDKSGLPNDRFSAERPEGSISTLTIQRTEQRDSAMYRCASSLAQGGGIAAKNIQYFGAGTRLSVL.